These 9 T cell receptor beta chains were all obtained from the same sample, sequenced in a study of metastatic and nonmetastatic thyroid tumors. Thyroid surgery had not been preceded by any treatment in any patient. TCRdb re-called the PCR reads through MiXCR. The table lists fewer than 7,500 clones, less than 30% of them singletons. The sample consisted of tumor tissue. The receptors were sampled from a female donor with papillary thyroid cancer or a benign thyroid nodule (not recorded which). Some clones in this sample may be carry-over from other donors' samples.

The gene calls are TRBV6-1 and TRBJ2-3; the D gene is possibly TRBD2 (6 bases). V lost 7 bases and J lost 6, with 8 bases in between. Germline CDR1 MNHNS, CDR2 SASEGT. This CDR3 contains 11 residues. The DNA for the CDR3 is TGTGCCAGCACCCGGGGGGATACGCAGTATTTT. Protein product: CASTRGDTQYF.

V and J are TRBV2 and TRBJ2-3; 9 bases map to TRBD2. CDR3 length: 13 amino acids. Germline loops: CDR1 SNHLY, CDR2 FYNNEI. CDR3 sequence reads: CATLAGFADTQYF. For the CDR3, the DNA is TGTGCTACGCTAGCGGGATTCGCAGATACGCAGTATTTT.

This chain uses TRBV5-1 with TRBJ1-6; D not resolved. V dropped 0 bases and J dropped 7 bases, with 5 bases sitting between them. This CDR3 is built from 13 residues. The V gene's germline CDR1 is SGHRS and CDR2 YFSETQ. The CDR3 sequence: CASSLGENSPLHF. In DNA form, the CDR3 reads TGCGCCAGCAGCTTGGGGGAGAATTCACCCCTCCACTTT.

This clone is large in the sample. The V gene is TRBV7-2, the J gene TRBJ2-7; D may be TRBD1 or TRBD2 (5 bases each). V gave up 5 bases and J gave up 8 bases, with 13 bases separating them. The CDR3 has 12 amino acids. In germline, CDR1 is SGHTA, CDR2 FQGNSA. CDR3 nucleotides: TGTGCCAGCAGCCCAAATCCGGGACAGCAGTACTTC. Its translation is CASSPNPGQQYF.

The DNA for the CDR3 is TGTGCCAGCAGTTGGAGGTACCAAGAGACCCAGTACTTC. Protein: CASSWRYQETQYF. The gene calls are TRBV2 and TRBJ2-5; tentatively, D is TRBD2 (5 bases). Germline loops: CDR1 SNHLY, CDR2 FYNNEI. V gave up 5 bases and J gave up 0 bases, with 7 bases separating them. This CDR3 region has 13 residues.

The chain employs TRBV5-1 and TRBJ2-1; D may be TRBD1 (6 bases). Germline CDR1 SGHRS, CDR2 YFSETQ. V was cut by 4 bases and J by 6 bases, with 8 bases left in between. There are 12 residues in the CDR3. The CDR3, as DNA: TGCGCCAGCAGCCAACAGGGCAATGAGCAGTTCTTC. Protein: CASSQQGNEQFF.

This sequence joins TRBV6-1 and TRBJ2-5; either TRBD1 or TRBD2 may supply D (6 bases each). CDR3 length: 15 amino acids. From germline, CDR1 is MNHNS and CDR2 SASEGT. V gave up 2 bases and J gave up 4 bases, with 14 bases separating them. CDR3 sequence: CASSEWGAVGETQYF. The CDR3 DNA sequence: TGTGCCAGCAGTGAATGGGGGGCGGTGGGAGAGACCCAGTACTTC.

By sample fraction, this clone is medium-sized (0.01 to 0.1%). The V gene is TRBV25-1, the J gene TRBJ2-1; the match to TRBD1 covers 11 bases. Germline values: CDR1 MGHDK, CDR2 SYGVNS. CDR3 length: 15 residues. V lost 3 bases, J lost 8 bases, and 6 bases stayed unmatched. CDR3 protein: CASSDRDRGVYEQFF. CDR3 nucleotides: TGTGCCAGCAGTGACCGGGACAGGGGGGTGTATGAGCAGTTCTTC.

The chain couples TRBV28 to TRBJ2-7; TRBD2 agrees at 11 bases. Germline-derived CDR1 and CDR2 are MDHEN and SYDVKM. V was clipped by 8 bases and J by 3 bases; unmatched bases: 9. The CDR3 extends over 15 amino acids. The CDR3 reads CASASRLAGGYEQYF. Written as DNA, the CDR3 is TGTGCCAGCGCTTCCCGGCTAGCGGGAGGCTACGAGCAGTACTTC.